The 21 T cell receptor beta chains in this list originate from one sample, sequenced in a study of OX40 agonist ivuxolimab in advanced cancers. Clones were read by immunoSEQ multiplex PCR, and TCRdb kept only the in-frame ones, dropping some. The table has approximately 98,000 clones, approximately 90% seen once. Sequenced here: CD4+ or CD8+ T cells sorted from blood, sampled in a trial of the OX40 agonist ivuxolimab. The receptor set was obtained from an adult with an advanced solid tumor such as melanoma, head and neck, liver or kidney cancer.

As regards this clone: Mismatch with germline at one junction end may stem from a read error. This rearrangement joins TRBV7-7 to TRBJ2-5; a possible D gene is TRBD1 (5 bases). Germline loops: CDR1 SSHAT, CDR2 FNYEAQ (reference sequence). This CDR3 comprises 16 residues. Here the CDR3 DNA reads TGTGCTAGCAGCTCCGGCAACTCAGGAACAGGAGAGACCCAGTACTTC. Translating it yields CASSSGNSGTGETQYF.

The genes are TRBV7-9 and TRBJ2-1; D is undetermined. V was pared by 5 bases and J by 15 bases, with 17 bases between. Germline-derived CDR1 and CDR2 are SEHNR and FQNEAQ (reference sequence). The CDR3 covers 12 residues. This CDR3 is CASSPGPPSPFF. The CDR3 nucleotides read TGTGCCAGCAGCCCCGGTCCGCCAAGCCCGTTCTTC.

The CDR3 region has the DNA TGTGCCAGCAGCCCAAGAAGAGGGGGTGGCACAGATACGCAGTATTTT. This gives the protein CASSPRRGGGTDTQYF. The V and J genes are TRBV9 and TRBJ2-3; tentative D call: TRBD1 (6 bases). CDR1 and CDR2 from the germline V gene are SGDLS and YYNGEE. With 4 bases removed from V and 1 base from J, the gap between germline ends came to 16 bases. CDR3 size: 16 residues. The full variable domain, with the rest looked up from reference TRBV9 and TRBJ2-3, is DSGVTQTPKHLITATGQRVTLRCSPRSGDLSVYWYQQSLDQGLQFLIQYYNGEERAKGNILERFSAQQFPDLHSELNLSSLELGDSALYFCASSPRRGGGTDTQYFGPGTRLTVL.

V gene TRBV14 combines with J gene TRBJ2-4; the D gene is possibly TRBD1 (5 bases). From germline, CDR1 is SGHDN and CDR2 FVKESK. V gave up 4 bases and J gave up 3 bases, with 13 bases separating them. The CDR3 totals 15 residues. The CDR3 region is CASSRTDSNKNIQYF. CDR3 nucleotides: TGTGCCAGCAGCCGTACAGACAGTAACAAAAACATTCAGTACTTC.

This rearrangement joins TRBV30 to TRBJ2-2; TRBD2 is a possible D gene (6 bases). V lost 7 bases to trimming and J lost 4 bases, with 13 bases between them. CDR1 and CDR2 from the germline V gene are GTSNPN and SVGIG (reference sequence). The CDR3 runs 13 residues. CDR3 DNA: TGTGCCTCACCGGGACTCTCCACCGGGGAGCTGTTTTTT. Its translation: CASPGLSTGELFF.

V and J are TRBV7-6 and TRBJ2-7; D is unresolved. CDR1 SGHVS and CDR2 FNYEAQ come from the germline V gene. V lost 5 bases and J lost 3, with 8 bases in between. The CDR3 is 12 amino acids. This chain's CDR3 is CASSKNRYEQYF. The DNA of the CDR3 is TGTGCCAGCAGCAAAAATCGCTACGAGCAGTACTTC.

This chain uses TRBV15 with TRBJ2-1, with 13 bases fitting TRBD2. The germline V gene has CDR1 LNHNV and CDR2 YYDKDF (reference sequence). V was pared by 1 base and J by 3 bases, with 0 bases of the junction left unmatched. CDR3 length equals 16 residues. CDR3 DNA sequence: TGTGCCACCAGCAGAGGACTAGCGGGAGGCTACAATGAGCAGTTCTTC. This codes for CATSRGLAGGYNEQFF.

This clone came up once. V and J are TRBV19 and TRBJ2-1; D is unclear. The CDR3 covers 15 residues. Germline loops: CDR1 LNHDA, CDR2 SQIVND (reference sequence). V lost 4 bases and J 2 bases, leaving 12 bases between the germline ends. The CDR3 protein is CASSKLGPAYNEQFF. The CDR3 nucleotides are TGTGCCAGTAGTAAATTAGGTCCCGCCTACAATGAGCAGTTCTTC.

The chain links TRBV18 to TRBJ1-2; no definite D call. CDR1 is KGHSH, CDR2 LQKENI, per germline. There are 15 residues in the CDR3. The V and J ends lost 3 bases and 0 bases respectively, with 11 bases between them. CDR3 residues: CASSPIEAANYGYTF. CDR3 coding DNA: TGTGCCAGCTCACCTATCGAGGCAGCTAACTATGGCTACACCTTC.

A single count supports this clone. CDR3 sequence (DNA): TGCGCCAGCAGCCAAGCTGGGGGGGCGCTCGGCTACACCTTC. Its translation: CASSQAGGALGYTF. The V gene is TRBV4-1, the J gene TRBJ1-2; TRBD1 is a possible D gene (6 bases). The CDR3 covers 14 residues. Between the trimmed V and J ends, which lost 1 base and 8 bases, there was a span of 14 bases. The germline CDR1 and CDR2 sequences are MGHRA and YSYEKL.

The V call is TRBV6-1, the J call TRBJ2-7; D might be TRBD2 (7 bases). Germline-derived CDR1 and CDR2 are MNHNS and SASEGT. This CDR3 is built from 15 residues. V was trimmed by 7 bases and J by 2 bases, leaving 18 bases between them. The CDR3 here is CASTLGGANPYEQYF. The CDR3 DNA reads TGTGCCAGCACCCTAGGGGGGGCAAATCCCTACGAGCAGTACTTC.

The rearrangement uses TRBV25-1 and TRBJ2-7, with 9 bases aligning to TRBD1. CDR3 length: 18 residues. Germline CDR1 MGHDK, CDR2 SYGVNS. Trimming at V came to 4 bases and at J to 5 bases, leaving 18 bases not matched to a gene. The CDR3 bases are TGTGCCAGCAGTGCTCGAGGGACAGGGAATGGTTTGAGGAACGAGCAGTACTTC. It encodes CASSARGTGNGLRNEQYF.

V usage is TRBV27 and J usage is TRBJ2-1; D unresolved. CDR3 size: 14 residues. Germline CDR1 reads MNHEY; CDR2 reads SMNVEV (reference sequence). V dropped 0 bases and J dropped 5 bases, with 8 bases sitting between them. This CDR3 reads CASSLSSQHNEQFF. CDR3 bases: TGTGCCAGCAGTTTATCGTCCCAGCACAATGAGCAGTTCTTC.

CDR3 DNA sequence: TGTGCCAGCAGCCAAGAACCCAATTACAATGAGCAGTTCTTC. Protein: CASSQEPNYNEQFF. This chain links TRBV14 with TRBJ2-1; D remains unclear. The germline V gene has CDR1 SGHDN and CDR2 FVKESK. Between the trimmed V and J ends, which lost 0 bases and 4 bases, there was a span of 7 bases. The CDR3 loop spans 14 amino acids.

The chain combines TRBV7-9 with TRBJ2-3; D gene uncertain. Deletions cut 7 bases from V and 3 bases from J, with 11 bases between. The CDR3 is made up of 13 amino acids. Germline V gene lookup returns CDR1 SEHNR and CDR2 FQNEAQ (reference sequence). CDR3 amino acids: CASKDGTTDTQYF. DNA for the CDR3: TGTGCCAGCAAGGACGGAACTACAGATACGCAGTATTTT.

CDR3 residues: CSASGTGPFF. Here the CDR3 DNA reads TGCAGTGCTTCCGGTACAGGGCCTTTCTTT. V usage is TRBV20-1 and J usage is TRBJ1-1; D is possibly TRBD1 (6 bases). CDR3 length: 10 amino acids. Germline CDR1 is DFQATT and CDR2 is SNEGSKA (reference sequence). V was shortened by 5 bases and J by 12 bases, with 13 bases between the two germline ends.

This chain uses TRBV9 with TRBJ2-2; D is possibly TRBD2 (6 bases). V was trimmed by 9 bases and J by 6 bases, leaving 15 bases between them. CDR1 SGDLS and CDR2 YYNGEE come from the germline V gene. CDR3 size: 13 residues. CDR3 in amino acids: CATGRDLAGELFF. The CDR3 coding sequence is TGTGCCACAGGGCGGGATCTAGCCGGGGAGCTGTTTTTT.

CDR3 coding DNA: TGTGCCAGCAGCCAAGGGACTAGCGGGACTGCCGGGGAGCTGTTTTTT. It codes for CASSQGTSGTAGELFF. This chain joins TRBV9 and TRBJ2-2, with TRBD2 matching 13 bases. The germline V gene has CDR1 SGDLS and CDR2 YYNGEE. The CDR3 sequence is 16 residues long. V lost 4 bases, J lost 6 bases, and 6 bases stayed unmatched.

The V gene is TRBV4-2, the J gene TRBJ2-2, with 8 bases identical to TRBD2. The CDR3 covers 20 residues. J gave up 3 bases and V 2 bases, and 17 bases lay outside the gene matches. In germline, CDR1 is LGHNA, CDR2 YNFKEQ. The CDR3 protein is CASSQHSASGPGLYTGELFF. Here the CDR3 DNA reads TGTGCCAGCAGCCAACATTCGGCTAGCGGGCCTGGGCTGTACACCGGGGAGCTGTTTTTT.

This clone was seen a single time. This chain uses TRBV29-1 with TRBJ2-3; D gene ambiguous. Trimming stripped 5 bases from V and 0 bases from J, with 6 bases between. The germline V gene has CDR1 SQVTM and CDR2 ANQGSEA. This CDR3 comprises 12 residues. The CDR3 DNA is TGCAGCGTTATCGACAGCACAGATACGCAGTATTTT. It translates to CSVIDSTDTQYF.

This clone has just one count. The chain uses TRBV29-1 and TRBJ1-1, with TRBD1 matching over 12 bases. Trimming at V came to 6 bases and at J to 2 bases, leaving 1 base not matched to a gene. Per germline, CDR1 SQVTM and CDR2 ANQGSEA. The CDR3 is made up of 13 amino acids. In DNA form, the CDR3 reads TGCAGCGTGGGGACAGGGGGCAACACTGAAGCTTTCTTT. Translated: CSVGTGGNTEAFF.